Listed below are T cell receptor beta chains from one sample, sequenced in a study of T-cell reconstitution after alpha-beta-depleted transplantation in children. TCRdb reprocessed the PCR reads with MiXCR, giving one entry per CDR3 protein. This table has approximately 250,000 distinct CDR3 sequences, 9% to 10% appearing once. The starting material was PBMCs from the stem cell graft donor, obtained from the stem cell graft. The receptors were sampled from a human donor who donated a stem cell graft to a child with SCID. Each CDR3 is given with its conserved first and last residue. D genes are given only for firm matches. Some rows have no size entry. The others give once, few or many, or a class for an expanded clone.

cdr3_length: 18; j_call: TRBJ2-4; v_call: TRBV19; clone_size: .; d_call: .; cdr3_aa: CASSTTPGQSRTKNIQYF; cdr3_nt: TGTGCCAGTAGTACCACACCAGGACAGTCAAGGACCAAAAACATTCAGTACTTC
cdr3_length: 14; j_call: TRBJ1-2; v_call: TRBV29-1; clone_size: .; d_call: TRBD1; cdr3_aa: CSVEGTGFLGGYTF; cdr3_nt: TGCAGCGTTGAAGGGACAGGCTTCTTGGGAGGCTACACCTTC
cdr3_length: 17; j_call: TRBJ2-3; v_call: TRBV12-3/TRBV12-4; clone_size: many; d_call: TRBD2; cdr3_aa: CASTQGRGAGVADTQYF; cdr3_nt: TGTGCCAGCACCCAAGGGCGGGGGGCTGGGGTCGCAGATACGCAGTATTTT
cdr3_length: 14; j_call: TRBJ1-2; v_call: TRBV5-1; clone_size: many; d_call: TRBD1; cdr3_aa: CASSSVDRVGGYTF; cdr3_nt: TGCGCCAGCAGCTCGGTCGACAGGGTTGGTGGCTACACCTTC
cdr3_length: 16; j_call: TRBJ2-3; v_call: TRBV5-1; clone_size: many; d_call: TRBD1; cdr3_aa: CASSLGQGTSTDTQYF; cdr3_nt: TGCGCCAGCAGCTTGGGACAGGGGACTAGCACAGATACGCAGTATTTT
cdr3_length: 16; j_call: TRBJ1-1; v_call: TRBV12-3/TRBV12-4; clone_size: .; d_call: TRBD1; cdr3_aa: CASSTGQGNSGTEAFF; cdr3_nt: TGTGCCAGCAGTACCGGACAGGGAAATTCTGGCACTGAAGCTTTCTTT
cdr3_length: 14; j_call: TRBJ2-1; v_call: TRBV7-7; clone_size: many; d_call: .; cdr3_aa: CASSLVRGNNEQFF; cdr3_nt: TGTGCCAGCAGCTTAGTACGGGGAAACAATGAGCAGTTCTTC
cdr3_length: 15; j_call: TRBJ1-5; v_call: TRBV30; clone_size: many; d_call: .; cdr3_aa: CAWSGDTGTSQPQHF; cdr3_nt: TGTGCCTGGAGTGGGGACACAGGGACTAGTCAGCCCCAGCATTTT
cdr3_length: 15; j_call: TRBJ2-5; v_call: TRBV10-3; clone_size: many; d_call: .; cdr3_aa: CAISAGGIAQGTQYF; cdr3_nt: TGTGCCATCTCGGCAGGGGGGATCGCGCAGGGGACCCAGTACTTC
cdr3_length: 12; j_call: TRBJ2-7; v_call: TRBV3-1; clone_size: many; d_call: .; cdr3_aa: CASSHTGNEQYF; cdr3_nt: TGTGCCAGCAGCCACACAGGGAACGAGCAGTACTTC
cdr3_length: 13; j_call: TRBJ2-2; v_call: TRBV6-6; clone_size: many; d_call: .; cdr3_aa: CASRGPGTGELFF; cdr3_nt: TGTGCCAGCAGGGGGCCAGGGACCGGGGAGCTGTTTTTT
cdr3_length: 14; j_call: TRBJ1-2; v_call: TRBV16; clone_size: many; d_call: .; cdr3_aa: CASSQRVGRNGYTF; cdr3_nt: TGTGCCAGCAGCCAGCGGGTAGGAAGAAATGGCTACACCTTC
cdr3_length: 17; j_call: TRBJ2-1; v_call: TRBV7-9; clone_size: many; d_call: TRBD2; cdr3_aa: CASSSVLAGGRVHEQFF; cdr3_nt: TGTGCCAGCAGCTCTGTCCTAGCGGGGGGGCGTGTCCATGAGCAGTTCTTC
cdr3_length: 15; j_call: TRBJ2-5; v_call: TRBV2; clone_size: many; d_call: TRBD2; cdr3_aa: CASSYSGGAEETQYF; cdr3_nt: TGTGCCAGCAGTTATAGCGGGGGGGCCGAAGAGACCCAGTACTTC
cdr3_length: 16; j_call: TRBJ2-3; v_call: TRBV6-5; clone_size: .; d_call: TRBD2; cdr3_aa: CASSYGRGGPTDTQYF; cdr3_nt: TGTGCCAGCAGTTACGGTCGGGGGGGACCCACAGATACGCAGTATTTT
cdr3_length: 15; j_call: TRBJ2-1; v_call: TRBV20-1; clone_size: many; d_call: TRBD2; cdr3_aa: CSASQGGGPYNEQFF; cdr3_nt: TGCAGTGCTAGTCAGGGCGGGGGGCCGTACAATGAGCAGTTCTTC
cdr3_length: 15; j_call: TRBJ2-1; v_call: TRBV4-2; clone_size: .; d_call: .; cdr3_aa: CASSQGGVGYNEQFF; cdr3_nt: TGTGCCAGCAGCCAAGGGGGGGTAGGGTACAATGAGCAGTTCTTC
cdr3_length: 16; j_call: TRBJ2-1; v_call: TRBV2; clone_size: many; d_call: TRBD2; cdr3_aa: CASSGAKRGGYNEQFF; cdr3_nt: TGTGCCAGCAGTGGGGCCAAGCGGGGAGGGTACAATGAGCAGTTCTTC
cdr3_length: 15; j_call: TRBJ1-1; v_call: TRBV5-5; clone_size: .; d_call: .; cdr3_aa: CASSLAAPMNTEAFF; cdr3_nt: TGTGCCAGCAGCTTGGCCGCGCCCATGAACACTGAAGCTTTCTTT
cdr3_length: 15; j_call: TRBJ1-4; v_call: TRBV5-6; clone_size: many; d_call: .; cdr3_aa: CASSLAGQSYEKLFF; cdr3_nt: TGTGCCAGCAGCTTGGCCGGTCAAAGCTATGAAAAACTGTTTTTT
cdr3_length: 14; j_call: TRBJ2-7; v_call: TRBV20-1; clone_size: many; d_call: TRBD1; cdr3_aa: CSASWTGWKNEQYF; cdr3_nt: TGCAGTGCTAGTTGGACAGGGTGGAAAAACGAGCAGTACTTC